The clone carrying this T cell receptor beta chain was observed a few times. Antigen: not known. Germline V gene lookup returns CDR1 MDHEN and CDR2 SYDVKM. The CDR3 is 17 amino acids. Trimming took 5 bases from V and 0 from J; bases not matched to a gene: 11. This specimen belongs to a study of cytomegalovirus exposure and HLA in healthy donors. Study results and caveats: Through in vitro validation, a few CMV-associated chains were shown to be specific for CMV antigens. A later analysis found common viral pathogens apparently linked to several of the most significant clusters. It was taken for granted in presence/absence analyses that sequencing depth across donors was roughly uniform.

Primers for the PCR totalled 60 Vbeta and 13 Jbeta. Profiling relied on immunoSEQ multiplex PCR, and the TCRdb table lists in-frame clones only, not all of them. The sample has around 150,000 clones, about 64% seen once. Sequencing input: PBMCs. The chain employs TRBV28 and TRBJ2-3; 7 nucleotides match TRBD2. The TCR sequence derives from a woman aged 25 to 39 in good health and CMV-seropositive. The CDR3 DNA follows: TGTGCCAGCAGTGGGACTAACAGCGGGGATAGCACAGATACGCAGTATTTT. It yields the protein CASSGTNSGDSTDTQYF.